What follows are 5 T cell receptor beta chains derived from one specimen sequenced in a study of shared clonotypes between healthy human individuals. Measured with immunoSEQ multiplex PCR; TCRdb has only the in-frame clones, and not every one. This sample has around 600,000 clones, with around 97% found just once. Sequenced input: naive CD4+ T cells sorted from blood. Subset meaning: CD45RA+ positively selected. These receptors were taken from a woman under 40 in good health.

CDR3 protein: CASSPGQGMETQYF. DNA of the CDR3: TGTGCCAGCAGTCCGGGACAGGGGATGGAGACCCAGTACTTC. This sequence joins TRBV27 and TRBJ2-5, with 10 bases matching TRBD1. Trimming cost V 5 bases and J 5 bases; bases outside gene matches: 5. Germline V CDR1 and CDR2: MNHEY, SMNVEV (reference sequence). CDR3 size: 14 residues.

This clone came up once. The chain has TRBV11-1 and TRBJ1-1; D is unclear. The CDR3 extends over 14 amino acids. Per the germline V gene, CDR1 is SGHAT and CDR2 is FQDESV (reference sequence). V dropped 5 bases and J dropped 0 bases, with 10 bases sitting between them. The CDR3 sequence: CASSRVLLNTEAFF. Written as DNA, the CDR3 is TGTGCCAGCAGCCGCGTCCTTTTGAACACTGAAGCTTTCTTT.

The chain combines TRBV6-1 with TRBJ2-7; D uncertain. The CDR3 contains 14 residues. Per germline, CDR1 MNHNS and CDR2 SASEGT. V was trimmed by 11 bases and J by 0 bases, leaving 17 bases between them. The CDR3 spells CAQRQGNPSYEQYF. The CDR3 DNA reads TGTGCCCAACGGCAAGGGAACCCCTCCTACGAGCAGTACTTC.

This clone was seen a single time. The chain uses TRBV7-8 and TRBJ2-1, with 7 bases matching TRBD2. Germline CDR1 SGHVS, CDR2 FQNEAQ. J lost 8 bases, V lost 3 bases, and 4 bases had no gene match. This CDR3 has 13 residues. The CDR3 loop reads CASSFRLAHEQFF. CDR3 bases: TGTGCCAGCAGCTTTAGACTAGCTCATGAGCAGTTCTTC.

The rearrangement uses TRBV5-1 and TRBJ2-3; the D gene is possibly TRBD2 (6 bases). V lost 2 bases and J 6 bases, leaving 10 bases between the germline ends. Germline lookup yields CDR1 SGHRS and CDR2 YFSETQ. There are 13 residues in the CDR3. This chain's CDR3 is CASSFGTLDTQYF. CDR3 nucleotides: TGCGCCAGCAGCTTCGGGACTTTGGATACGCAGTATTTT.